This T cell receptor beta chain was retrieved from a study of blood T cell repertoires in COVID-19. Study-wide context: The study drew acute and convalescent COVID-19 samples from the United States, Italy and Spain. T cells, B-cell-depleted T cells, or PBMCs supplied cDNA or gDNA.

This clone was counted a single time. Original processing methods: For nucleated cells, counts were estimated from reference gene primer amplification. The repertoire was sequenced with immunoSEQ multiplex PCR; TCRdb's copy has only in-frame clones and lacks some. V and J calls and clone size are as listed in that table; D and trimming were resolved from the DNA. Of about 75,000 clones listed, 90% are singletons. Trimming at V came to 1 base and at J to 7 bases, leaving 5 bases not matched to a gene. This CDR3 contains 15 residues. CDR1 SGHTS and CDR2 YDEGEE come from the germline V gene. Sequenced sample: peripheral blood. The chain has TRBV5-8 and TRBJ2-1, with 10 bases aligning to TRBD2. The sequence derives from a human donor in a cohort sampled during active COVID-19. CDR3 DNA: TGTGCCAGCAGCTTGAGTAGCGGGAGGTCAAATGAGCAGTTCTTC. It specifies CASSLSSGRSNEQFF.